This T cell receptor (beta chain) was sequenced for a study of regulatory T cells in long-lasting Graves disease. For TCR beta, libraries came from iRepertoire HTBI primers and Arm-PCR of CDR3 regions. Via MiXCR, TCRdb re-called the multiplex PCR reads, giving one row per CDR3 protein. The sample lists about 430,000 distinct CDR3 sequences; around 16% were seen once. J gave up 8 bases and V 8 bases, and 11 bases lay outside the gene matches. The CDR3 consists of 14 residues. Details on this clonotype: The antigen is unknown.

Study-wide results and caveats: TCR diversity in persistent Graves' patients was below that of newly diagnosed ones.

Described time point: newly diagnosed GD, antithyroid drugs for less than 3 months. Scientists built the TCR library using RNA that was extracted from PBMCs. A further study also used this sample, focusing on T cells in Graves' hyperthyroidism and ophthalmopathy. Per that paper: Most clonotypes that expanded in the thyroid above 0.001 also showed up in blood. Ophthalmopathy was identified by the model a median roughly six months ahead of onset.

This TCR was recovered from a woman aged 40 to 55 with Graves disease. The sequencing used peripheral blood mononuclear cells (PBMCs), collected at new diagnosis, from a patient treated with antithyroid drugs. This chain joins TRBV12-3 or TRBV12-4 and TRBJ2-1; 8 bases are a match to TRBD2. CDR3 in DNA: TGTGCCAGCCGTCTAAGCGGGAGAAACCATGAGCAGTTCTTC. As protein: CASRLSGRNHEQFF.